The 25 T cell receptor beta chains given below trace back to one sample, sequenced in a study of shared clonotypes between healthy human individuals. Profiling relied on immunoSEQ multiplex PCR, and the TCRdb table lists in-frame clones only, not all of them. This sample carries 500,000 to 650,000 clones, around 78% of them seen once, and the ten largest clones take around 12%. Source material: PBMCs. The receptors were sampled from a woman in her forties in good health. Some clones in this sample may be carry-over from other donors' samples.

V and J are TRBV7-9 and TRBJ2-7; TRBD1 aligns across 12 bases. J was trimmed by 5 bases and V by 5 bases; bases with no gene match: 10. CDR3 size: 16 residues. Germline V lookup: CDR1 SEHNR, CDR2 FQNEAQ (reference sequence). CDR3 sequence (DNA): TGTGCCAGCAGCCCTGAGTGGGGACAGGGGGCGGACGAGCAGTACTTC. This codes for CASSPEWGQGADEQYF.

The chain couples TRBV7-9 to TRBJ2-7; D is possibly TRBD1 (6 bases). Trimming cost V 0 bases and J 3 bases, with 12 bases left between them. Germline values: CDR1 SEHNR, CDR2 FQNEAQ (reference sequence). The CDR3 contains 15 residues. The DNA of the CDR3 is TGTGCCAGCAGCTTAGCAAACAGGGTGAACTACGAGCAGTACTTC. As protein: CASSLANRVNYEQYF.

Comment on this clone: This likely stems from a read error, as it lies one base from a far larger clone. The sample carries other DNA sequences with the same CDR3. V and J are TRBV29-1 and TRBJ2-7; 8 bases match TRBD1. The CDR3 is 12 residues long. CDR1 and CDR2 (germline): SQVTM, ANQGSEA. Unmatched junction bases numbered 8, after V lost 7 bases and J lost 6 bases. CDR3 in amino acids: CSGGTGELEQYF. CDR3 bases: TGCAGCGGGGGGACAGGCGAGCTCGAGCAGTACTTC.

The chain joins TRBV9 to TRBJ1-3; a possible D gene is TRBD1 (5 bases). The CDR3 consists of 13 residues. V was cut by 3 bases and J by 7 bases, with 11 bases left in between. Per germline, CDR1 SGDLS and CDR2 YYNGEE. In DNA form, the CDR3 reads TGTGCCAGCAGCGGGGACTTCGGTAACACCATATATTTT. Translating gives CASSGDFGNTIYF.

The chain employs TRBV12-5 and TRBJ2-7; tentatively, D is TRBD1 (6 bases). The V end lost 6 bases, the J end lost 6 bases, and 18 bases lay between the germline ends. Germline CDR1 and CDR2: LGHNT and FRNRAP. The CDR3 spans 14 residues. CDR3 in DNA: TGTGCTAGTGGGATCACTTCGCAGGGGCCCGAGCAGTACTTC. Its protein is CASGITSQGPEQYF.

The rearrangement uses TRBV6-5 and TRBJ2-1; D is uncertain. The V gene lost 5 bases and the J gene lost 0 bases, with 11 bases spanning the gap. The CDR3 is made up of 15 amino acids. Germline values: CDR1 MNHEY, CDR2 SVGAGI. The DNA of the CDR3 is TGTGCCAGCAGTCGACTGGGCAGCTCCTACAATGAGCAGTTCTTC. This gives the protein CASSRLGSSYNEQFF.

The chain links TRBV28 to TRBJ1-2; 7 bases fit TRBD1. The germline CDR1 and CDR2 sequences are MDHEN and SYDVKM. V was pared by 6 bases and J by 3 bases, with 10 bases of the junction left unmatched. This CDR3 spans 15 amino acids. The CDR3 region is CASRKQGFRDYGYTF. DNA of the CDR3: TGTGCCAGCAGGAAACAGGGGTTCCGGGACTATGGCTACACCTTC.

The gene calls are TRBV18 and TRBJ2-2; tentative D call: TRBD2 (5 bases). Germline V lookup: CDR1 KGHSH, CDR2 LQKENI. The germline V and J ends were trimmed by 11 bases and 2 bases, with 18 bases remaining between them. The CDR3 is made up of 15 amino acids. CDR3 bases: TGTGCCCCCTCCCCCTCGAGGACTAACACCGGGGAGCTGTTTTTT. This codes for CAPSPSRTNTGELFF. Based on the CDR3 plus reference TRBV18 and TRBJ2-2, the full variable domain is NAGVMQNPRHLVRRRGQEARLRCSPMKGHSHVYWYRQLPEEGLKFMVYLQKENIIDESGMPKERFSAEFPKEGPSILRIQQVVRGDSAAYFCAPSPSRTNTGELFFGEGSRLTVL.

The CDR3 DNA reads as TGCGCCAGCGCTGGGGGGAGCTCCTACAATGAGCAGTTCTTC. Protein: CASAGGSSYNEQFF. The chain joins TRBV10-2 to TRBJ2-1; weak D call: TRBD2 (6 bases). This CDR3 comprises 14 residues. Germline CDR1 reads WSHSY; CDR2 reads SAAADI. Trimming stripped 8 bases from V and 0 bases from J, with 11 bases between.

The V gene is TRBV2, the J gene TRBJ1-5; a weak D match, TRBD1 (5 bases). Germline V CDR1 and CDR2: SNHLY, FYNNEI. V lost 5 bases and J 3 bases, leaving 14 bases between the germline ends. This CDR3 contains 15 residues. Written as DNA, the CDR3 is TGTGCCAGCAGTTTCGGGGACCTACACAATCAGCCCCAGCATTTT. This gives the protein CASSFGDLHNQPQHF. The full variable domain, in which reference TRBV2 and TRBJ1-5 provide the parts outside the CDR3, is EPEVTQTPSHQVTQMGQEVILRCVPISNHLYFYWYRQILGQKVEFLVSFYNNEISEKSEIFDDQFSVERPDGSNFTLKIRSTKLEDSAMYFCASSFGDLHNQPQHFGDGTRLSIL.

This sequence joins TRBV4-1 and TRBJ2-2, with 12 bases that match TRBD2. Trimming cost V 4 bases and J 4 bases; bases outside gene matches: 13. The CDR3 contains 19 residues. The germline gives CDR1 MGHRA, CDR2 YSYEKL. The CDR3, as DNA: TGCGCCAGCAGCCGGACCCCCGCGACTAGCGGGAGCATCACCGGGGAGCTGTTTTTT. Protein product: CASSRTPATSGSITGELFF.

There are a few counts of this clone. This rearrangement joins TRBV11-2 to TRBJ2-5; 8 bases match TRBD2. The CDR3 covers 14 residues. Unmatched junction bases numbered 6, after V lost 4 bases and J lost 5 bases. The germline CDR1 and CDR2 sequences are SGHAT and FQNNGV. CDR3 in amino acids: CASSWTPGGETQYF. CDR3 DNA: TGTGCCAGCAGCTGGACTCCGGGAGGGGAGACCCAGTACTTC.

The V call is TRBV9, the J call TRBJ2-5, with 10 positions matching TRBD2. The germline gives CDR1 SGDLS, CDR2 YYNGEE. The CDR3 runs 14 residues. V lost 0 bases to trimming and J lost 5 bases; unmatched junction nucleotides: 1. The CDR3 DNA is TGTGCCAGCAGCGTAGTAGCGGGAGGCGAGACCCAGTACTTC. This sequence encodes CASSVVAGGETQYF.

The chain links TRBV28 to TRBJ2-7, with D maybe TRBD2 (6 bases). V lost 0 bases to trimming and J lost 3 bases, with 6 bases between them. The CDR3 is made up of 13 amino acids. CDR1 MDHEN and CDR2 SYDVKM come from the germline V gene. The CDR3 nucleotides read TGTGCCAGCAGTTTATGGGAGGGCTACGAGCAGTACTTC. Translation: CASSLWEGYEQYF.

The gene calls are TRBV29-1 and TRBJ1-2, with 11 bases fitting TRBD1. The CDR3 has 13 amino acids. Looked up from germline, CDR1 is SQVTM and CDR2 is ANQGSEA. V trimming: 7 bases; J trimming: 7 bases; junction bases outside the gene matches: 8. In DNA form, the CDR3 reads TGCAGCGCCCAGGGACAGGGGGACGGTGGCTACACCTTC. As protein: CSAQGQGDGGYTF.

The J gene is TRBJ2-3, the V gene TRBV5-1; 14 bases agree with TRBD2. Germline CDR1 and CDR2: SGHRS and YFSETQ. The CDR3 loop spans 15 amino acids. Unmatched junction bases numbered 3, after V lost 4 bases and J lost 5 bases. The CDR3 spells CASSPGLAGGDTQYF. CDR3 sequence (DNA): TGCGCCAGCAGCCCCGGACTAGCGGGAGGAGATACGCAGTATTTT.

This chain uses TRBV1 with TRBJ2-7; the table's D call, TRBD2, has no DNA check behind it. TRBV1 corresponds to a pseudogene. The length of the CDR3 is 14 residues. DNA for the CDR3: TGCACCCCTAGCGGGATGGTCTCCTCCTACGAGCAGTACTTC. It yields the protein CTPSGMVSSYEQYF.

This clone occurred a few times. This CDR3 reads CAWSIAGGPGETQYF. The CDR3 DNA follows: TGTGCCTGGAGCATAGCGGGAGGGCCAGGTGAGACCCAGTACTTC. V usage is TRBV30 and J usage is TRBJ2-5; 11 nucleotides align to TRBD2. Germline V gene data show CDR1 as GTSNPN and CDR2 as SVGIG (reference sequence). This CDR3 region has 15 residues. V lost 3 bases to trimming and J lost 5 bases; unmatched junction nucleotides: 8. The full variable domain, with the rest looked up from reference TRBV30 and TRBJ2-5, is SQTIHQWPATLVQPVGSPLSLECTVEGTSNPNLYWYRQAAGRGLQLLFYSVGIGQISSEVPQNLSASRPQDRQFILSSKKLLLSDSGFYLCAWSIAGGPGETQYFGPGTRLLVL.

V gene TRBV19 combines with J gene TRBJ1-2; 7 bases agree with TRBD1. V shed 2 bases, J shed 6 bases, and the junction held 6 bases outside the gene matches. Germline V gives CDR1 LNHDA, CDR2 SQIVND (reference sequence). This CDR3 region has 14 residues. CDR3 protein: CASSIPGQVDGYTF. The CDR3 DNA is TGTGCCAGTAGTATACCCGGACAGGTTGATGGCTACACCTTC. Looking up the rest from reference TRBV19 and TRBJ1-2 gives the full variable domain: DGGITQSPKYLFRKEGQNVTLSCEQNLNHDAMYWYRQDPGQGLRLIYYSQIVNDFQKGDIAEGYSVSREKKESFPLTVTSAQKNPTAFYLCASSIPGQVDGYTFGSGTRLTVV.

This chain connects TRBV29-1 to TRBJ1-1; D possibly corresponds to TRBD1 (5 bases). Germline lookup yields CDR1 SQVTM and CDR2 ANQGSEA. CDR3 length equals 15 residues. Trimming stripped 5 bases from V and 4 bases from J, with 20 bases between. CDR3 residues: CSVKTRDRDFTEAFF. CDR3 DNA: TGCAGCGTTAAAACCCGGGACCGAGACTTCACTGAAGCTTTCTTT.

This clone was seen ten or more times. The rearrangement joins TRBV5-6 to TRBJ2-2; tentative D call: TRBD1 (5 bases). The CDR3 has 15 amino acids. CDR1 is SGHDT and CDR2 is YYEEEE in the germline V gene. Trimming pared 2 bases from V and 2 bases from J, leaving 10 bases between. This CDR3 is CASSFDRINTGELFF. CDR3 in DNA: TGTGCCAGCAGCTTCGACAGAATCAACACCGGGGAGCTGTTTTTT.

CDR3 nucleotides: TGCGCCAGCAGCTTGGCCAGCGGGAGTCAAAATGAGCAGTTCTTC. Its translation: CASSLASGSQNEQFF. The chain is built from TRBV5-1 and TRBJ2-1, with 8 bases fitting TRBD2. The CDR3 covers 15 residues. The junction had 6 bases not matched to a gene; V was cut back by 0 bases and J by 7 bases. CDR1 SGHRS and CDR2 YFSETQ come from the germline V gene.

Many counts were recorded for this clone. The chain is built from TRBV30 and TRBJ1-2; a weak D match, TRBD1 (6 bases). Per the germline V gene, CDR1 is GTSNPN and CDR2 is SVGIG (reference sequence). The CDR3 covers 15 residues. The germline V and J ends were trimmed by 2 bases and 0 bases, with 13 bases remaining between them. This CDR3 reads CAWSFLGGANYGYTF. CDR3 sequence (DNA): TGTGCCTGGAGTTTTTTGGGGGGCGCTAACTATGGCTACACCTTC. The full variable domain, in which reference TRBV30 and TRBJ1-2 provide the parts outside the CDR3, is SQTIHQWPATLVQPVGSPLSLECTVEGTSNPNLYWYRQAAGRGLQLLFYSVGIGQISSEVPQNLSASRPQDRQFILSSKKLLLSDSGFYLCAWSFLGGANYGYTFGSGTRLTVV.

This chain links TRBV19 with TRBJ2-5; no clear D. CDR1 LNHDA and CDR2 SQIVND come from the germline V gene (reference sequence). The CDR3 sequence is 14 residues long. V was trimmed by 1 base and J by 5 bases, leaving 11 bases between them. CDR3 sequence (DNA): TGTGCCAGTAGTATAGGTGGTAGATCGGAGACCCAGTACTTC. It specifies CASSIGGRSETQYF.

The chain recombines TRBV28 with TRBJ2-4; no clear D gene. V was shortened by 7 bases and J by 0 bases, with 13 bases between the two germline ends. CDR1 and CDR2 from the germline V gene are MDHEN and SYDVKM. The CDR3 totals 15 residues. The CDR3 DNA reads TGTGCCAGCAAGGCCCTAAGCTTAGCCAAAAACATTCAGTACTTC. Its translation: CASKALSLAKNIQYF.